The clone carrying this T cell receptor beta chain showed up many times. Its antigen is undetermined. Germline values: CDR1 MNHNY, CDR2 SVGAGI (reference sequence). CDR3 length: 18 amino acids. Trimming at V came to 5 bases and at J to 2 bases, leaving 10 bases not matched to a gene. Noted time point: pre-sensitization, week 0. Treatment indicated: therapeutic diphenylcyclopropenone sensitization with weekly scalp DPC. The template was total RNA from unfractionated whole blood. This sample is drawn from a study of human T cells and chemical hapten exposure. For the study at large: A patient group, mainly female, showed alopecia areata, totalis or universalis. The study, taken as a whole, reports: PT1 expanded TCR counts and patch test score were linked, and their correlation was positive.

Unique molecular identifiers were linked by the library to individual cDNA molecules. In the original analysis: Sampled TCR counts reached a median of approximately 100,000 per sample, with values ranging from roughly 20,000 to 700,000. TCRdb re-derived calls from the RACE reads in MiXCR, one entry per CDR3 protein. These V and J calls originate from TCRdb's pipeline instead of the authors' own analysis. The sample yields almost 35,000 distinct CDR3 sequences, about a tenth seen once. J is TRBJ1-5 and V is TRBV6-6; 12 bases fit TRBD1. The clonotype was recovered from a man over 45 with alopecia areata. Some clones in this sample may be carry-over from other donors' samples. The sample in question was whole blood, obtained in connection with sensitization to the hapten diphenylcyclopropenone (DPC). The CDR3 protein is CASSRRGTGGAGNQPQHF. The DNA for the CDR3 is TGTGCCAGCAGTCGCCGGGGGACAGGGGGCGCCGGCAATCAGCCCCAGCATTTT.